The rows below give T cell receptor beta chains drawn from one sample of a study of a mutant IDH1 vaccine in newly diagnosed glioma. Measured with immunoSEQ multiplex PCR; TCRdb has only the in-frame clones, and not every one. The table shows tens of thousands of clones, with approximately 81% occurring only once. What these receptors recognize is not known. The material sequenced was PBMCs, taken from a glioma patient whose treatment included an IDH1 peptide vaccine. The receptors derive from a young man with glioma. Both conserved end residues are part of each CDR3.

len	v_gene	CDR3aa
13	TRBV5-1	CASSGASGYEQYF
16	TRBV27	CASSLSGSWDTYEQYF
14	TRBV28	CASSEGSGWTEAFF
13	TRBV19	CASSSGEIHGYTF
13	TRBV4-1	CASGGPWADTQYF
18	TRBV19	CASSPDAGGLGRNQPQHF
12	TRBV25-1	CASSEVLYGYTF
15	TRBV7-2	CASSFWLAAYYEQYF
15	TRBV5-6	CASSLGARDHYGYTF
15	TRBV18	CASSQGGTTNEKLFF
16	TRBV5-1	CASSLPGGREFNEQFF
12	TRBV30	CAWSEGTGELFF
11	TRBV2	CASLYREPAFF
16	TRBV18	CASSPPGGVTNEKLFF
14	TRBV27	CASSKGYLQETQYF
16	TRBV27	CASSSPRQGGTYEQYF
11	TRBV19	CASSILREAFF
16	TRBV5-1	CASSWRDGGVKTEAFF
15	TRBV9	CASSAATGAPYEQYF
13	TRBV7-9	CASSLRATNEQFF
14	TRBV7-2	CASSLQDRLNEQFF
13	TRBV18	CASSTGLNTEAFF
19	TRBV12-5	CASGLKGSSAGIAKNIQYF
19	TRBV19	CASSTSPGGSSFSGNTIYF
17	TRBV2	CASSEEVLGTVHQPQHF
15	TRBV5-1	CASSFVRAMTGELFF
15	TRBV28	CASSLGTGRDYGYTF
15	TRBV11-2	CASSLEKGVFYEQYF
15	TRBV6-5	CASSYSGSFYNEQFF
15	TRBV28	CASRPAYETSYEQYF
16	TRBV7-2	CASSPQGTTSNQPQHF
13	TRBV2	CASSVTNLPGYTF
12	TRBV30	CAWSVLGNTIYF
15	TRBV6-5	CASSYSTTNGGLKYF
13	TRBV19	CASSPGGSYEQYF
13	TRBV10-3	CAISSVANYGYTF
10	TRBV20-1	CSAREEKQFF
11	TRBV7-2	CASSGYNEQFF
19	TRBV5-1	CASSLGPLAGGMGQETQYF
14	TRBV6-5	CASRPTGQGYGYTF
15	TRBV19	CASSTLPTPKTPLHF
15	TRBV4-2	CASSQDVSGFYGYTF
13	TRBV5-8	CASIGTANYGYTF
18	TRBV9	CASSVGVLHDLSGNTIYF
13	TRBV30	CAWGRIGRHGYTF
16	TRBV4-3	CASSQGMAGGIETQYF
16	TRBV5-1	CASSPPSSGRGETQYF
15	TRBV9	CASSPPRGSYNEQFF
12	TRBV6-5	CASSSLRSDYTF
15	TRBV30	CAWSVLRLTNEKLFF
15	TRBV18	CASSPSQGAGETQYF
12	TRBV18	CASSPAETGYTF
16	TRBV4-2	CASSQDSGGSGYEQYF
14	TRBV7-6	CASSPGQRTEKLFF
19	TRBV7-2	CASSLARGSGSSPHYEQYF
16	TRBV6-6	CASSQGLAGGQDTQYF
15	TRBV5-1	CASSLEQGGNYGYTF
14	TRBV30	CAYLIHGLTGELFF
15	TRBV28	CASSLLAGGPETQYF
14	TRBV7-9	CASSLDRPSYEQYF